Given below is one T cell receptor (beta chain) in context. Its cognate antigen is unknown. This sample is drawn from a study of cytomegalovirus exposure and HLA in healthy donors. Turning to the study itself: There were 70 million to 95 million unique TCRs (from HLA-typed donors) in an early data release. Findings and limits, study-wide: The authors enumerated roughly 160 TCR beta chains as linked to cytomegalovirus. Segments of the TCR beta V type were, in most cases, productive about 90% or about 30% of the time in an earlier analysis.

Though nominally healthy at sampling, donors likely had unrecorded immune exposures. The CDR3 spans 13 residues. V dropped 2 bases and J dropped 10 bases, with 12 bases sitting between them. Germline-derived CDR1 and CDR2 are SGHTA and FQGNSA. Vbeta (60) and Jbeta (13) primers were used in the PCR. The data were produced by immunoSEQ multiplex PCR, yet TCRdb's version contains in-frame clones alone and is incomplete. The sample includes about 160,000 clones, more than 65% of them seen just once. This receptor was obtained from a man in his late teens or twenties in good health and CMV-seropositive. V is TRBV7-2 and J is TRBJ1-5, with D perhaps TRBD1 (6 bases). Sample: PBMCs. Here the CDR3 reads CASSLSRDKPQHF. In nucleotides, the CDR3 is TGTGCCAGCAGCTTAAGCAGGGACAAACCCCAGCATTTT.